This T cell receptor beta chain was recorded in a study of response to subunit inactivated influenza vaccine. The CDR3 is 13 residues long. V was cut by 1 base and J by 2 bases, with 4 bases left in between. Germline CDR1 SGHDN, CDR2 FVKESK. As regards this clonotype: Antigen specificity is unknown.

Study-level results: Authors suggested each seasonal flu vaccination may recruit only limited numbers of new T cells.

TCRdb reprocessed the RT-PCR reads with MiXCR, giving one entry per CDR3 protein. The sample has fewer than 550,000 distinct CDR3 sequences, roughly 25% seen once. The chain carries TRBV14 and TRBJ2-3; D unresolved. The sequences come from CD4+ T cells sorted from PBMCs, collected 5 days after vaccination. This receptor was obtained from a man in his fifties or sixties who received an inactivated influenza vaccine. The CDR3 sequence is CASSQAFTDTQYF. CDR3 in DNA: TGTGCCAGCAGCCAAGCATTCACAGATACGCAGTATTTT. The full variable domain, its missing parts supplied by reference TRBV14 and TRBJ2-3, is EAGVTQFPSHSVIEKGQTVTLRCDPISGHDNLYWYRRVMGKEIKFLLHFVKESKQDESGMPNNRFLAERTGGTYSTLKVQPAELEDSGVYFCASSQAFTDTQYFGPGTRLTVL.